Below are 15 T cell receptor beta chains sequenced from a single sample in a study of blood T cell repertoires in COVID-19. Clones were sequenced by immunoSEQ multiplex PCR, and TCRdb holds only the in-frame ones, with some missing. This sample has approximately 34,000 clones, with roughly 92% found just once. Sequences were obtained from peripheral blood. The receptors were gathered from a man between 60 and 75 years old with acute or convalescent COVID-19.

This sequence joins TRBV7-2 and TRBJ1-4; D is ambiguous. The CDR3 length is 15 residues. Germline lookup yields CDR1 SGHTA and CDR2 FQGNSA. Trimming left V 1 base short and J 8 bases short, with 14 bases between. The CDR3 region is CASSLESGVYEKLFF. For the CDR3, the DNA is TGTGCCAGCAGCTTAGAGTCCGGGGTCTACGAAAAACTGTTTTTT.

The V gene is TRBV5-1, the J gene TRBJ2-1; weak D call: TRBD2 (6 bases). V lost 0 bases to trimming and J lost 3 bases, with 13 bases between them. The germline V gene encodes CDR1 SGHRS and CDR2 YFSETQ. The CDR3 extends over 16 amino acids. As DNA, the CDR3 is TGCGCCAGCAGCTTGGCCGGGACTTTATTCTACAATGAGCAGTTCTTC. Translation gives CASSLAGTLFYNEQFF.

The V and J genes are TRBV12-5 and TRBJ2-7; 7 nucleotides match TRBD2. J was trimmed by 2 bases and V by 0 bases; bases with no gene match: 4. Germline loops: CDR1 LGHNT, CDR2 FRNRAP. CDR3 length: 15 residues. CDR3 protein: CASGLVLAPTYEQYF. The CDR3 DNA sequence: TGTGCTAGTGGTTTGGTACTAGCGCCTACCTACGAGCAGTACTTC.

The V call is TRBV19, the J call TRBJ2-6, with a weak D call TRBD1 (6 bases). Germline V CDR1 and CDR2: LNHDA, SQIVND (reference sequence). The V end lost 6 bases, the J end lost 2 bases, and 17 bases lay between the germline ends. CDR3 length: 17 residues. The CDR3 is CASRVYRAQAGANVLTF. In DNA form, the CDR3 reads TGTGCCAGTAGAGTATACAGGGCCCAGGCTGGGGCCAACGTCCTGACTTTC.

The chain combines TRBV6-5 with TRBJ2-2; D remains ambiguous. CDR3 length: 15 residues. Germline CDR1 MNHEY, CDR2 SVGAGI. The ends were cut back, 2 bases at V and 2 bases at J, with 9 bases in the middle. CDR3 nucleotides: TGTGCCAGCAGTTACGGGCAGGTTAACACCGGGGAGCTGTTTTTT. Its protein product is CASSYGQVNTGELFF.

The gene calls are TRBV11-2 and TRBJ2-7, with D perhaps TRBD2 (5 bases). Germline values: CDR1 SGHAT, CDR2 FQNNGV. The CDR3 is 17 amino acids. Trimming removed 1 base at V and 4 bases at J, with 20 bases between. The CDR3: CASSLGRGSSRAYEQYF. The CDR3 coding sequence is TGTGCCAGCAGCTTAGGACGGGGATCTTCGAGGGCGTACGAGCAGTACTTC.

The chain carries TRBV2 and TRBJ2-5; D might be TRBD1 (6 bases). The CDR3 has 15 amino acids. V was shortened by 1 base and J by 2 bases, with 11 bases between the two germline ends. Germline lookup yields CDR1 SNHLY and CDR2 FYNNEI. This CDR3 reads CASSEEMDRQETQYF. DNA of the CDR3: TGTGCCAGCAGTGAAGAGATGGACAGACAAGAGACCCAGTACTTC.

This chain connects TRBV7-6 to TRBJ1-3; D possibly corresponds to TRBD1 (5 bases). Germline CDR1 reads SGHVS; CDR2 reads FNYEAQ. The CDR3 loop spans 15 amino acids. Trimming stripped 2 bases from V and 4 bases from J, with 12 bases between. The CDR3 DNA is TGTGCCAGCAGCTTACGGTCCAGGGCCGGAAACACCATATATTTT. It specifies CASSLRSRAGNTIYF.

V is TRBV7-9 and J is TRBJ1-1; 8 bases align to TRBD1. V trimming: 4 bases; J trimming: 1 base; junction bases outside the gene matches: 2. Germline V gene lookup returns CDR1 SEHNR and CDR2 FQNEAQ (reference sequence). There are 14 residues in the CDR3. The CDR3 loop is CASSSGGGNTEAFF. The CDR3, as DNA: TGTGCCAGCAGCTCAGGGGGCGGGAACACTGAAGCTTTCTTT.

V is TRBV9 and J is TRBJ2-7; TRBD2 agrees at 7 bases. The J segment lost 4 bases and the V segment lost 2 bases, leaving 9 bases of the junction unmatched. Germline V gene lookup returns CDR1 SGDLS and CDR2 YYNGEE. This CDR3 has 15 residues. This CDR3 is CASSVGAGSGYEQYF. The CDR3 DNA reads TGTGCCAGCAGCGTGGGAGCGGGAAGCGGATACGAGCAGTACTTC.

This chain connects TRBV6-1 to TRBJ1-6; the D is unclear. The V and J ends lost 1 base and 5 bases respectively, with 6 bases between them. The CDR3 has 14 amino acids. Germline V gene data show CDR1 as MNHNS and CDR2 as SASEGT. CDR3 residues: CASSEVSHNSPLHF. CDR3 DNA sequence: TGTGCCAGCAGTGAAGTGTCTCATAATTCACCCCTCCACTTT.

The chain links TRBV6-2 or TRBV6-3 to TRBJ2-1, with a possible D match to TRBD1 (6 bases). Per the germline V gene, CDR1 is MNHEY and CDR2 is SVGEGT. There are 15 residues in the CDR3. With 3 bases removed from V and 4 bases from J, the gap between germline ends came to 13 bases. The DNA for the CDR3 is TGTGCCAGCAGTTATACGGGGACAAGATACAATGAGCAGTTCTTC. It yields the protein CASSYTGTRYNEQFF.

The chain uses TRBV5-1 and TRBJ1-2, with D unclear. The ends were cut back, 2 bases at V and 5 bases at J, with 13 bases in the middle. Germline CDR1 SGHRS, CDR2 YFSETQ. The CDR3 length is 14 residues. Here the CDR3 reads CASSFEGSGYGYTF. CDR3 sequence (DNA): TGCGCCAGCAGCTTTGAGGGCTCGGGTTATGGCTACACCTTC. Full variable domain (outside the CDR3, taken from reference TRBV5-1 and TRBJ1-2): KAGVTQTPRYLIKTRGQQVTLSCSPISGHRSVSWYQQTPGQGLQFLFEYFSETQRNKGNFPGRFSGRQFSNSRSEMNVSTLELGDSALYLCASSFEGSGYGYTFGSGTRLTVV.

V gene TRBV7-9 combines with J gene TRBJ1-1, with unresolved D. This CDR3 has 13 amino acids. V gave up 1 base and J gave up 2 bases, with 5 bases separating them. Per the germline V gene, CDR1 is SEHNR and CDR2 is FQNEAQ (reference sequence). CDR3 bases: TGTGCCAGCAGCTTAGACAGTAACACTGAAGCTTTCTTT. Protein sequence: CASSLDSNTEAFF.

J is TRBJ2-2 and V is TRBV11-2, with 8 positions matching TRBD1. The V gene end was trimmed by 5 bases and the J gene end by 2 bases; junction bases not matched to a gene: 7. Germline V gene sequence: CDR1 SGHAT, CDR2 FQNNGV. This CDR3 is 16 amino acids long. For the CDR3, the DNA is TGTGCCAGCAGCCGCGTGACAGGGGCAAACACCGGGGAGCTGTTTTTT. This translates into CASSRVTGANTGELFF.